Each of the 5 T cell receptor beta chains below was sequenced from the same sample in a study of shared clonotypes between healthy human individuals. TCRdb keeps only in-frame clones here, not all; method: immunoSEQ multiplex PCR. The sample has around 500,000 clones, around 73% seen once. Specimen: PBMCs. These receptors originate from a woman aged 35 to 49 in good health. Some clones in this sample may be carry-over from other donors' samples.

The CDR3 reads CASSRDVNNQPQHF. The CDR3 DNA is TGTGCCAGCAGTCGGGACGTAAACAATCAGCCCCAGCATTTT. The chain links TRBV28 to TRBJ1-5, with a tentative D call TRBD1 (5 bases). The CDR3 is made up of 14 amino acids. V was trimmed by 5 bases and J by 3 bases, leaving 11 bases between them. The germline CDR1 and CDR2 sequences are MDHEN and SYDVKM. Full variable domain (missing parts from reference TRBV28 and TRBJ1-5): DVKVTQSSRYLVKRTGEKVFLECVQDMDHENMFWYRQDPGLGLRLIYFSYDVKMKEKGDIPEGYSVSREKKERFSLILESASTNQTSMYLCASSRDVNNQPQHFGDGTRLSIL.

The J gene is TRBJ2-3, the V gene TRBV6-1; a weak D match, TRBD2 (7 bases). The CDR3 consists of 15 residues. V was cut by 8 bases and J by 5 bases, with 20 bases left in between. Germline values: CDR1 MNHNS, CDR2 SASEGT. The CDR3 spells CASCVASGGGDTQYF. The CDR3, as DNA: TGTGCCAGCTGTGTGGCTAGCGGAGGGGGAGATACGCAGTATTTT.

This sequence joins TRBV28 and TRBJ1-5; no clear D. Trimming removed 2 bases at V and 7 bases at J, with 12 bases between. CDR1 and CDR2 from the germline V gene are MDHEN and SYDVKM. The CDR3 contains 14 residues. The CDR3 sequence: CASSLPGTGQPQHF. The CDR3 DNA reads as TGTGCCAGCAGTTTACCGGGAACGGGACAGCCCCAGCATTTT.

V usage is TRBV18 and J usage is TRBJ1-4; no reliable D call. CDR3 length: 15 residues. From germline, CDR1 is KGHSH and CDR2 LQKENI. Trimming removed 2 bases at V and 4 bases at J, with 11 bases between. Here the CDR3 reads CASSPGFNSNEKLFF. DNA of the CDR3: TGTGCCAGCTCACCAGGGTTCAATAGTAATGAAAAACTGTTTTTT.

On this clone: Other DNA sequences in the sample encode the same CDR3. This chain joins TRBV7-2 and TRBJ1-2, with TRBD1 identical over 7 bases. The CDR3 has 13 residues. The germline V gene encodes CDR1 SGHTA and CDR2 FQGNSA. The J segment lost 8 bases and the V segment lost 5 bases, leaving 8 bases of the junction unmatched. The CDR3 DNA reads as TGTGCCAGCAGCCCCGACAGGGTAGGAGGCTACACCTTC. Amino acids: CASSPDRVGGYTF.